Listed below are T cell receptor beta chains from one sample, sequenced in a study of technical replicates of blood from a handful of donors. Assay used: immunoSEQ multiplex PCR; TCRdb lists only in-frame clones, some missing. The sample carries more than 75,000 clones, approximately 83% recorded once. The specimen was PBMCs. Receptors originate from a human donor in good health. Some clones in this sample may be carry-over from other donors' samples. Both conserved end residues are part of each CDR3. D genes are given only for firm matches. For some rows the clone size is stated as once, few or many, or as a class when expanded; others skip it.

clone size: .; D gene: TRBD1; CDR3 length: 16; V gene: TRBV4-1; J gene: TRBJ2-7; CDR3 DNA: TGCGCCAGCAGCCACTTACAGGGGGACCCCCGCTACGAGCAGTACTTC; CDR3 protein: CASSHLQGDPRYEQYF
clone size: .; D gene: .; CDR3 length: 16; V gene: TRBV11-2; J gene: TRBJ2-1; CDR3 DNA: TGTGCCAGCAGTCCCCTCGGTCGGAGAGGTGGTAATGAGCAGTTCTTC; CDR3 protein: CASSPLGRRGGNEQFF
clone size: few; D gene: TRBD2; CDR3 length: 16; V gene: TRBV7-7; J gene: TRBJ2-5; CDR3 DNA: TGTGCCAGCAGCTTAGGACTAGCGGGAGTCCAAGAGACCCAGTACTTC; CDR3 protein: CASSLGLAGVQETQYF
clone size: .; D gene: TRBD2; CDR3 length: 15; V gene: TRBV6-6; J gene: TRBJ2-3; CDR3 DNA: TGTGCCAGCAGTCTCGGGACTAGGGGACAAGATACGCAGTATTTT; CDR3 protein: CASSLGTRGQDTQYF
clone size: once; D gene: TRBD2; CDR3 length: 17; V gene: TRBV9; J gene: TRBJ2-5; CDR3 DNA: TGTGCCAGCAGCGTAGGCGGATCGAGCGGGGGGGAAGAGACCCAGTACTTC; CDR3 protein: CASSVGGSSGGEETQYF
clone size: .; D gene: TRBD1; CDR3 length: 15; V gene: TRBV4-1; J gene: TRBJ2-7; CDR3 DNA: TGCGCCAGCAGCCAAGGGGACAGATTAACGTACGAGCAGTACTTC; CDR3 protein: CASSQGDRLTYEQYF
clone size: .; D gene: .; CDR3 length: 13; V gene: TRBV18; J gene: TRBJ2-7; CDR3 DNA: TGTGCCAGCTCACAACAGGGCTCCTACGAGCAGTACTTC; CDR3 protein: CASSQQGSYEQYF
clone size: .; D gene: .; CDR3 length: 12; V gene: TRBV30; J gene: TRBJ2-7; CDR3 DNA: TGTGCCTGGTCGGGGAGTAGGTACGAGCAGTACTTC; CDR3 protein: CAWSGSRYEQYF
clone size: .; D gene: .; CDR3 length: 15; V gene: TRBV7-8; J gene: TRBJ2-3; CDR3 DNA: TGTGCCAGCAGCTTAGACGCAGTCAGCACAGATACGCAGTATTTT; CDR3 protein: CASSLDAVSTDTQYF
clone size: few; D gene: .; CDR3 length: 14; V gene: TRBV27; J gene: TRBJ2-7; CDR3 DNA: TGTGCCAGTCCTGGGGGGACCGTGATCCACGAGCAGTACTTC; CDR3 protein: CASPGGTVIHEQYF
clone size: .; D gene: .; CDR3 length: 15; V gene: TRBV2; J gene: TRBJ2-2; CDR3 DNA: TGTGCCAGCAGAGCGGCTAGCGTTAGCACCGGGGAGCTGTTTTTT; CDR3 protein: CASRAASVSTGELFF
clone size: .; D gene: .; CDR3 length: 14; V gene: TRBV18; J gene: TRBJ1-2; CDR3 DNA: TGTGCCAGCTCACGGAAAGACACTAACTATGGCTACACCTTC; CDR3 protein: CASSRKDTNYGYTF
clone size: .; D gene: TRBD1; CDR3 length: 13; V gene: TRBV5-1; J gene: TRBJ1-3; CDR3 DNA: TGCGCCAGCAGCCCGGACAGGGTTAACACCATATATTTT; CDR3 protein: CASSPDRVNTIYF
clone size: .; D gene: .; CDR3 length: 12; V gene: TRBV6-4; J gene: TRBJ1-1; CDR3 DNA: TGTGCCAGCAGCCCCTTTCACACTGAAGCTTTCTTT; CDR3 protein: CASSPFHTEAFF
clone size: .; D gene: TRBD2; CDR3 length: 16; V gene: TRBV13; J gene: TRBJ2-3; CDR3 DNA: TGTGCCAGCAGCTCCGAAAAGACTAGCGGGTTGGATACGCAGTATTTT; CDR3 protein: CASSSEKTSGLDTQYF
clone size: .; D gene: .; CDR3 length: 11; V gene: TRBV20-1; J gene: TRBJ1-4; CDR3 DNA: TGCAGTGTTTTACAGAATGAAAAACTGTTTTTT; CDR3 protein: CSVLQNEKLFF
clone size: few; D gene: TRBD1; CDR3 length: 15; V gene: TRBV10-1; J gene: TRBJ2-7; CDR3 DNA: TGCGCCAGCAGTGACCCCGGGACAGGGGGCGACGAGCAGTACTTC; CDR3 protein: CASSDPGTGGDEQYF
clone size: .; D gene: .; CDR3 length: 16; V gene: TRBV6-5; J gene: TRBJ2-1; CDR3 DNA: TGTGCCAGCAGTTACTTTAGCGGAAGCTCCTACAATGAGCAGTTCTTC; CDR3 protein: CASSYFSGSSYNEQFF
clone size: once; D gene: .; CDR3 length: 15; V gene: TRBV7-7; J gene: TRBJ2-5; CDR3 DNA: TGTGCCAGCAGCTTAGCGGGGGGTCCCGAAGAGACCCAGTACTTC; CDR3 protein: CASSLAGGPEETQYF
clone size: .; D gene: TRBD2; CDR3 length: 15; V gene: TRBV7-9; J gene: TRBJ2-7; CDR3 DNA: TGTGCCAGCAGCCAAGATACTAGCGGGAGTTACGAGCAGTACTTC; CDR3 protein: CASSQDTSGSYEQYF
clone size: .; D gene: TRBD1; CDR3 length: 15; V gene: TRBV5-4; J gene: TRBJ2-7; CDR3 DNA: TGTGCCAGCAGCCCGACGACAGGGATCTCCTACGAGCAGTACTTC; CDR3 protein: CASSPTTGISYEQYF
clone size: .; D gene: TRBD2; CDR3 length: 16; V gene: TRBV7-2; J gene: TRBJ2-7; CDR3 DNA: TGTGCCAGCAGCCCAGGGACTAGCGGGAGGGTAAACGAGCAGTACTTC; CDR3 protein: CASSPGTSGRVNEQYF
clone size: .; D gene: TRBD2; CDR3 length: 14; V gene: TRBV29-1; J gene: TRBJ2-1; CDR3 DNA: TGCAGCGTTGATTCAGCGGGAGCCGTGAATGAGCAGTTCTTC; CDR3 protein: CSVDSAGAVNEQFF
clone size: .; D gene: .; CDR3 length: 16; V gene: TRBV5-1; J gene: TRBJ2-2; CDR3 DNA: TGCGCCAGCAGCTTGGACTCCATCCGGAACACCGGGGAGCTGTTTTTT; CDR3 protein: CASSLDSIRNTGELFF
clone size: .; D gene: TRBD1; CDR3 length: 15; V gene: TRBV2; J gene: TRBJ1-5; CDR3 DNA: TGTGCCAGCAGTGTGGACAGGGGTCCGAATCAGCCCCAGCATTTT; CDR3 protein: CASSVDRGPNQPQHF
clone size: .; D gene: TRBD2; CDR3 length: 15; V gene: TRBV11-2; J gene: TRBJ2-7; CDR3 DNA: TGTGCCAGCAGCTTAGGTAGCGGGGGGACCTACGAGCAGTACTTC; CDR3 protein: CASSLGSGGTYEQYF
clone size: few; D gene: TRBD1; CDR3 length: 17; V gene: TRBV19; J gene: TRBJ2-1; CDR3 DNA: TGTGCCAGTAGTATAGACCGAGGGACAGGAGATTACAATGAGCAGTTCTTC; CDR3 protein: CASSIDRGTGDYNEQFF
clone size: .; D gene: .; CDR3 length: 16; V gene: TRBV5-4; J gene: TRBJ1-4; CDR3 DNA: TGTGCCAGCAGCCTGGGCCAGGGCAGAACTAATGAAAAACTGTTTTTT; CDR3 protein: CASSLGQGRTNEKLFF
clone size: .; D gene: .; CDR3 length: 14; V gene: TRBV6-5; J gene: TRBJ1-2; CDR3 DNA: TGTGCCAGCAGTCCGGGGTCCGCCGGCTATGGCTACACCTTC; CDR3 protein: CASSPGSAGYGYTF